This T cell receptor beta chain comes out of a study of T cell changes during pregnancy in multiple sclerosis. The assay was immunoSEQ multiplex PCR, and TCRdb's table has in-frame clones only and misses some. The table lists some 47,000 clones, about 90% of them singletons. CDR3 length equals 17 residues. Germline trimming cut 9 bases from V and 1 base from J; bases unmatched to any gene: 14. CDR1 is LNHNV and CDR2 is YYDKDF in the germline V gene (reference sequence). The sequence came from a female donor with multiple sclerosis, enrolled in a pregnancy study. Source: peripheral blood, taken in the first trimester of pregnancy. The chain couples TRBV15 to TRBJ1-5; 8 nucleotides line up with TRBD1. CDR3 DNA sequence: TGTGCCACGCGAGATGGGACAGGTCAAATGAGCAATCAGCCCCAGCATTTT. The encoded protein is CATRDGTGQMSNQPQHF.